The rows below give T cell receptor beta chains drawn from one sample of a study of blood T cell repertoires in COVID-19. The assay was immunoSEQ multiplex PCR, and TCRdb's table has in-frame clones only and misses some. The repertoire holds approximately 230,000 clones, with roughly 88% as singletons. The sample comprised peripheral blood. The source is a woman aged 30 to 39 with COVID-19, enrolled during active disease. Each CDR3 is given with its conserved first and last residue. D genes are given only for firm matches. The size entry is marked missing in some rows and otherwise reads once, few, many or a size class.

V	D	J	length	size	DNA	CDR3
TRBV11-3	TRBD1	TRBJ2-3	15	-	TGTGCCAGCAGCACCCCGGGACAGGGTCAAGATACGCAGTATTTT	CASSTPGQGQDTQYF
TRBV7-7	TRBD2	TRBJ2-5	15	-	TGTGCTAGCAGCCCTCTAGCGGGGGGGGAAGAGACCCAGTACTTC	CASSPLAGGEETQYF
TRBV7-8	-	TRBJ2-1	15	-	TGTGCCAGCAGCTTAGATGGTATCGCAAGAGATGAGCAGTTCTTC	CASSLDGIARDEQFF
TRBV5-6	-	TRBJ2-2	16	-	TGTGCCAGCAGCTCACAGGTGTACCGGGACACCGGGGAGCTGTTTTTT	CASSSQVYRDTGELFF
TRBV5-4	TRBD1	TRBJ2-2	15	-	TGTGCCAGCAGCGGTGGGACAGGTAGAGCCGGGGAGCTGTTTTTT	CASSGGTGRAGELFF
TRBV2	TRBD1	TRBJ2-6	15	-	TGTGCCAGCCGGGACAGGAACTCTGGGGCCAACGTCCTGACTTTC	CASRDRNSGANVLTF
TRBV19	-	TRBJ1-1	15	-	TGTGCCAGTAGACCCCACAGGGAGATGAACACTGAAGCTTTCTTT	CASRPHREMNTEAFF
TRBV5-1	-	TRBJ1-1	15	-	TGCGCCAGCAGCTTGGACAGGACCACGAACACTGAAGCTTTCTTT	CASSLDRTTNTEAFF
TRBV9	TRBD2	TRBJ2-1	17	-	TGTGCCAGCAGCTCCCGACTAGCTGCCGCCTCCTACAATGAGCAGTTCTTC	CASSSRLAAASYNEQFF
TRBV15	TRBD1	TRBJ1-2	14	-	TGTGCCACCAGCCGGGACAGGGTTAACTATGGCTACACCTTC	CATSRDRVNYGYTF
TRBV6-5	TRBD1	TRBJ1-1	15	-	TGTGCCAGCACCGCAGGGTCAGGGGGTTCCACTGAAGCTTTCTTT	CASTAGSGGSTEAFF
TRBV3-1/TRBV3-2	TRBD1	TRBJ2-7	12	-	TGTGCCAGCAGCTCACAGGGGTACGAGCAGTACTTC	CASSSQGYEQYF
TRBV28	TRBD1	TRBJ1-6	14	-	TGTGCCAGCAGCCAAGGACAGGGGAATTCACCCCTCCACTTT	CASSQGQGNSPLHF
TRBV10-3	-	TRBJ1-3	16	few	TGTGCCATCAGTGAGCTCGGCCACAGCTCTGGAAACACCATATATTTT	CAISELGHSSGNTIYF
TRBV9	-	TRBJ1-2	13	-	TGTGCCAGCAGCTCTACAGGTGCCGGAGGCTACACCTTC	CASSSTGAGGYTF
TRBV4-2	TRBD2	TRBJ2-1	17	-	TGTGCCAGCAGCCAAGATCGAGGCGGGGGGACATACAATGAGCAGTTCTTC	CASSQDRGGGTYNEQFF
TRBV19	TRBD1	TRBJ1-4	15	-	TGTGCCAGTAGTATCAGACAGGGCCCTAATGAAAAACTGTTTTTT	CASSIRQGPNEKLFF
TRBV12-3/TRBV12-4	TRBD1	TRBJ1-5	13	-	TGTGCCAGCGGGGTACAGGGGTATCAGCCCCAGCATTTT	CASGVQGYQPQHF
TRBV7-8	TRBD2	TRBJ2-7	15	-	TGTGCCAGCAGCTTAATGGGGCGGGGGGGAAACGAGCAGTACTTC	CASSLMGRGGNEQYF
TRBV5-4	-	TRBJ1-2	14	-	TGTGCCAGCAGCTTGAAAGGGGAACACTATGGCTACACCTTC	CASSLKGEHYGYTF
TRBV27	TRBD2	TRBJ2-5	16	-	TGTGCCAGCAGTTTATCGGGTCCGGGAGGGCAAGAGACCCAGTACTTC	CASSLSGPGGQETQYF
TRBV28	TRBD1	TRBJ1-1	15	-	TGTGCCAGCAGTCTGACAGGGGGAATGAACACTGAAGCTTTCTTT	CASSLTGGMNTEAFF
TRBV3-1/TRBV3-2	-	TRBJ1-6	15	-	TGTGCCAGCAGCCAAAGTGAGACCTATAATTCACCCCTCCACTTT	CASSQSETYNSPLHF
TRBV11-2	TRBD1	TRBJ1-1	15	-	TGTGCCAGCAGCTTATCTGGACAGGGGGCCGGCGTAGCTTTCTTT	CASSLSGQGAGVAFF
TRBV2	TRBD1	TRBJ1-2	15	-	TGTGCCAGCAGGGGATGGGGACAGCGGAGAAATGGCTACACCTTC	CASRGWGQRRNGYTF